This is a list of T cell receptor beta chains from one sample in a study of T cells after posttransplantation cyclophosphamide. Only in-frame clones appear in the TCRdb table, and some are missing; sequencing was by immunoSEQ multiplex PCR. The sample has thousands of clones, around 75% seen once. Here the sequenced sample was PBMCs, taken after allogeneic stem cell transplant with posttransplant cyclophosphamide. All receptors derive from a male patient aged 60 to 75 who received an allogeneic stem cell transplant from an unrelated donor, was CMV-positive, and had no GVHD. Some T cells may originate from the graft donor. Both conserved end residues are part of each CDR3. Size is omitted from some rows. Given values are once, few, many or a class for expanded clones.

V gene	clone size	J gene	CDR3 protein
TRBV14	.	TRBJ2-7	CASSPMGQGRSYEQYF
TRBV29-1	.	TRBJ1-3	CSVTIQGAPSSGNTIYF
TRBV28	.	TRBJ2-5	CASSSIAGGWETQYF
TRBV12-5	.	TRBJ2-1	CASGLASGTYLYNEQFF
TRBV9	.	TRBJ2-2	CASSSGVAGELFF
TRBV7-9	few	TRBJ2-3	CASRGGEWEGTDTQYF
TRBV5-6	.	TRBJ2-1	CASIRLASGNEQFF
TRBV19	.	TRBJ2-1	CASSISPGDVGLAFF
TRBV4-1	.	TRBJ1-1	CASRGSLRGISLGAFF
TRBV18	.	TRBJ1-6	CASSPQDRGNSPLHF
TRBV27	.	TRBJ2-2	CASSGLAGGRGTGELFF
TRBV10-2	.	TRBJ2-2	CASSEKGGSTGELFF
TRBV5-4	.	.	CASSNRQSLSYEQYF
TRBV18	.	TRBJ2-5	CASSQIWGRADQETQYF
TRBV28	.	TRBJ1-2	CASRPGQGARGYTF
TRBV5-1	.	TRBJ1-2	CASRRGFGGGNYGYTF
TRBV7-9	.	TRBJ2-1	CASSPSGNRFNEQFF
TRBV7-6	.	TRBJ2-5	CASSFGLAGSEETQYF
TRBV6-5	.	TRBJ1-3	CASSYRKRGSGNTIYF
TRBV7-2	few	TRBJ2-1	CASSFARDRANEQFF
TRBV5-8	.	TRBJ1-5	CASSSRPYQPQHF
TRBV18	.	TRBJ2-3	CASSPTPLAGTSTDTQYF
TRBV9	.	TRBJ1-3	CASSVAADSGNTIYF
TRBV18	once	TRBJ2-7	CASSPQGGSAYEQYF
TRBV4-3	.	TRBJ2-1	CASSHSGTWVGEQFF
TRBV7-6	.	TRBJ2-2	CASSLNTGELFF
TRBV5-5	.	TRBJ1-4	CASSLGAGNEKLFF